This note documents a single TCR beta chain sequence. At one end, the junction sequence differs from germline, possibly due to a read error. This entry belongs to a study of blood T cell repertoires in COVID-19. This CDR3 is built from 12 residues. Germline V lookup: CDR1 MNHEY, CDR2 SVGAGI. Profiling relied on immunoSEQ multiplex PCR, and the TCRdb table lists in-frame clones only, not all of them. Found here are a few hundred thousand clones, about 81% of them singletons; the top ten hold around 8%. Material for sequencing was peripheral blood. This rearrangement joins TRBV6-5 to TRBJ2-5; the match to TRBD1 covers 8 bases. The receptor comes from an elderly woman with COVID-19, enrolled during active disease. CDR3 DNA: TGTGCCCGCAGGGGGCTTGAAGAGACCCAGTACTTC. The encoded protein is CARRGLEETQYF.